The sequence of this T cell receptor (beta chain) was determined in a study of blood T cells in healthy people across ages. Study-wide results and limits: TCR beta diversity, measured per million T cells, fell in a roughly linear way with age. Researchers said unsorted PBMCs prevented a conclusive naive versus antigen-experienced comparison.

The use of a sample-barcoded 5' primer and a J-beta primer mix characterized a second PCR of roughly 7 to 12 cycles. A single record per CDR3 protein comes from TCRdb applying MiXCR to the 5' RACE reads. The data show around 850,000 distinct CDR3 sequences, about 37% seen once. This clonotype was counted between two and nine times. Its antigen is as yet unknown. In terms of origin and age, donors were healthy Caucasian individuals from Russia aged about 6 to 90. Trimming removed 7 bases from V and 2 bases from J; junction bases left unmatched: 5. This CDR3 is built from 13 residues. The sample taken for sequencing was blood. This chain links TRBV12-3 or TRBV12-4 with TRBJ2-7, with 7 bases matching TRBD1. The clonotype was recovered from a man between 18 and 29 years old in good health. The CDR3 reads CASTRDSTYEQYF. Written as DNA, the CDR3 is TGTGCCAGCACCCGGGACAGTACCTACGAGCAGTACTTC.